This TCR beta chain was captured in a study of blood T cell repertoires in COVID-19 (TCRdb year 2020). Notes on the research overall: Samples covering the acute and convalescent phases of COVID-19 were provided by collaborators in the United States, Italy and Spain. Samples came from the ongoing ImmuneRACE study (first 160 participants) plus 1,254 subjects from 6 global collaborators. The material from the prospective study consisted of cDNA or gDNA derived from T cells, B-cell-depleted T cells, or PBMCs. The repertoires were made available in a free public database intended to serve as a resource for research on the immune response to SARS-CoV-2. Deeply sampled blood TCRbeta repertoires from subjects exposed to, actively infected with, or recovered from COVID-19 were included in the dataset. Where available, HLA class I and class II types were taken from metadata supplied by the sample provider and were not determined by assay-based typing. Nearly every sample came with metadata listing a de-identified subject ID, COVID-19 status, age in years and sex. What the authors observed across the whole study: Clinical and demographic metadata were provided uncurated, with the amount varying by source and participant.

In the prospective study, participants were 18 to 89 years old, resided in about two dozen geographic areas of the United States, and were enrolled through a virtual design. In the prospective study, cohorts were assigned on the basis of participant-reported clinical history obtained from a screening survey and a study questionnaire. Exposed participants were defined as having been in contact with someone with a PCR-confirmed or clinician-diagnosed COVID-19 case within 2 weeks of study entry. In the prospective study, whole blood, serum and a nasopharyngeal or oropharyngeal swab were collected from each participant by mobile phlebotomists. Participants in the prospective study had the option to provide additional blood draws and questionnaires over a roughly 2-month period. Before DNA extraction, prospective study blood samples were shipped either frozen or at room temperature. A single count supports this clone. Its antigen is still unknown. Base qualities are not at hand, and no much larger clone is one base apart.

The immunoSEQ Assay, a bias-controlled multiplex PCR, was used to amplify TCRbeta CDR3 regions from genomic DNA. The source study handled its data this way. The number of nucleated cells in each sample was estimated by amplification of reference gene primers within the assay. To quantify the absolute abundance of each unique TCRbeta CDR3 rearrangement, sequence reads were collapsed and filtered. Productive Simpson clonality was computed per sample as the square root of Simpson's diversity index over productive rearrangements. TCRdb provides this immuneACCESS table in a form limited to in-frame rearrangements. Some clones are lacking; in checked studies, under half of them reflect an unresolved V gene, and why the rest are absent is not known. D and trimming were read from the DNA, whereas the V and J calls and clone size are those reported in that table. The sample yields around 270,000 clones; approximately 89% were counted once. The biggest ten clones account for over 3% of the sample.

Relative to germline, V is missing 3 bases and J is missing 5 bases, with 1 base of the junction outside any gene match. Taken from the germline V gene, the CDR1 and CDR2 loops are SGHTA and FQGNSA. Including cysteine and phenylalanine, the CDR3 has 13 amino acids. Only CDR3 DNA is held: 39 bases, read in frame from base 1. The chain joins TRBV7-2 to TRBJ2-3; 8 bases in between match TRBD1. Source material: PBMCs or T cells enriched from blood (not recorded which). The clonotype comes from a woman in her forties who had been exposed to COVID-19. At the DNA level, the sequence is TGTGCCAGCAGCTTGGACAGGGAAGATACGCAGTATTTT. It is translated as CASSLDREDTQYF.